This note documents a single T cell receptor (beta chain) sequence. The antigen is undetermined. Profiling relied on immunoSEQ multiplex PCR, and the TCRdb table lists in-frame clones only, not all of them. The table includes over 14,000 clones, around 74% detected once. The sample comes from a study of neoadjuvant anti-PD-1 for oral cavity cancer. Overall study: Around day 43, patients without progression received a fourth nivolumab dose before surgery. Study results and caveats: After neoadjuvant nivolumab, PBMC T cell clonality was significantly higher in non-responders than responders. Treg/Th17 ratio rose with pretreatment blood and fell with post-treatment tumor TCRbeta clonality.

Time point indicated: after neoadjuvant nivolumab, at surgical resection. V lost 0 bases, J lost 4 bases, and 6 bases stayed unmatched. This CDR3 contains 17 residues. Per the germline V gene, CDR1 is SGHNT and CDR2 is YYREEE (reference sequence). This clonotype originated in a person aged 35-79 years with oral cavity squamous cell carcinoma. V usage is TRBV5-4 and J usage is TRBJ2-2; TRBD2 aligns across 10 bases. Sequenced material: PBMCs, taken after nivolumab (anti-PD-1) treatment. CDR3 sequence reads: CASSLEASGSRTGELFF. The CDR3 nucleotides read TGTGCCAGCAGCTTGGAGGCTAGCGGGAGTCGCACCGGGGAGCTGTTTTTT. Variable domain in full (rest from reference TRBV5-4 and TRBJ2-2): ETGVTQSPTHLIKTRGQQVTLRCSSQSGHNTVSWYQQALGQGPQFIFQYYREEENGRGNFPPRFSGLQFPNYSSELNVNALELDDSALYLCASSLEASGSRTGELFFGEGSRLTVL.